Following are 27 T cell receptor beta chains from one sample sequenced in a study of blood T cell repertoires in COVID-19. Profiling relied on immunoSEQ multiplex PCR, and the TCRdb table lists in-frame clones only, not all of them. The table lists about 120,000 clones, about 83% of them singletons. The specimen sequenced was peripheral blood. Source of these receptors: a woman aged 45-65 years with acute or convalescent COVID-19.

This clone was observed a handful of times. V is TRBV20-1 and J is TRBJ2-2; 8 bases are shared with TRBD2. Germline V gene lookup returns CDR1 DFQATT and CDR2 SNEGSKA (reference sequence). The trim removed 3 bases at V and 7 bases at J, leaving 7 bases unmatched. CDR3 length: 14 amino acids. The CDR3 is CSASVSGAGGELFF. The CDR3 DNA is TGCAGTGCTAGTGTTAGCGGGGCAGGCGGGGAGCTGTTTTTT.

This clone occurred once. The chain is built from TRBV3-1 (or the pseudogene TRBV3-2) and TRBJ1-5; 7 nucleotides match TRBD1. Germline CDR1 reads LGHDT; CDR2 reads YNNKEL (reference sequence). This CDR3 spans 15 amino acids. V shed 0 bases and J 7 bases; nucleotides not matched to a gene: 6. The CDR3 spells CASSQDLPGGQPQHF. The CDR3 DNA reads as TGTGCCAGCAGCCAAGATCTACCAGGGGGACAGCCCCAGCATTTT.

The genes are TRBV4-3 and TRBJ1-2, with a weak D call TRBD1 (5 bases). Germline loops: CDR1 LGHNA, CDR2 YSLEER. There are 15 residues in the CDR3. V lost 1 base to trimming and J lost 4 bases, with 13 bases between them. The CDR3 DNA reads TGCGCCAGCAGCCAAGGAGCGGGGGGGGTCTATGGCTACACCTTC. Translation gives CASSQGAGGVYGYTF.

The genes are TRBV7-2 and TRBJ2-7, with 11 bases aligning to TRBD2. The CDR3 covers 15 residues. The trim removed 5 bases at V and 0 bases at J, leaving 3 bases unmatched. The germline V gene has CDR1 SGHTA and CDR2 FQGNSA. The CDR3 protein is CASSRSGGASYEQYF. The CDR3 DNA follows: TGTGCCAGCAGCCGTAGCGGGGGGGCCTCCTACGAGCAGTACTTC.

V and J are TRBV11-3 and TRBJ2-1; 10 nucleotides line up with TRBD2. V lost 0 bases, J lost 7 bases, and 9 bases stayed unmatched. In germline, CDR1 is SGHNT, CDR2 YENEEA. This CDR3 region has 17 residues. CDR3 DNA: TGTGCCAGCAGCTTAGATAGTTTAGCGGGGGGAAAAAATGAGCAGTTCTTC. Encoded protein: CASSLDSLAGGKNEQFF.

The rearrangement links TRBV5-1 to TRBJ2-3; D perhaps matches TRBD2 (5 bases). The V end lost 0 bases, the J end lost 3 bases, and 8 bases lay between the germline ends. Germline-derived CDR1 and CDR2 are SGHRS and YFSETQ. The CDR3 sequence is 14 residues long. CDR3 sequence: CASSLEGSTDTQYF. DNA for the CDR3: TGCGCCAGCAGCTTGGAAGGGAGTACAGATACGCAGTATTTT. The full variable domain, rest sourced from reference TRBV5-1 and TRBJ2-3, is KAGVTQTPRYLIKTRGQQVTLSCSPISGHRSVSWYQQTPGQGLQFLFEYFSETQRNKGNFPGRFSGRQFSNSRSEMNVSTLELGDSALYLCASSLEGSTDTQYFGPGTRLTVL.

This chain connects TRBV11-2 to TRBJ2-7, with TRBD2 matching 9 bases. V shed 1 base, J shed 7 bases, and the junction held 8 bases outside the gene matches. Germline assignment: CDR1 SGHAT and CDR2 FQNNGV. The CDR3 is made up of 15 amino acids. CDR3 nucleotide sequence: TGTGCCAGCAGCTTAGGTAGCGGGAGAACACGGGAGCAGTACTTC. The encoded protein is CASSLGSGRTREQYF. Complete variable domain (other parts from reference TRBV11-2 and TRBJ2-7): EAGVAQSPRYKIIEKRQSVAFWCNPISGHATLYWYQQILGQGPKLLIQFQNNGVVDDSQLPKDRFSAERLKGVDSTLKIQPAKLEDSAVYLCASSLGSGRTREQYFGPGTRLTVT.

CDR3 DNA sequence: TGTGCCAGTAGTATCGGCGGCGGGAGTAAGAATGAGCAGTTCTTC. Its translation: CASSIGGGSKNEQFF. This chain links TRBV19 with TRBJ2-1; 7 bases fit TRBD2. V was clipped by 3 bases and J by 7 bases; unmatched bases: 9. The CDR3 runs to 15 residues. Germline CDR1 and CDR2: LNHDA and SQIVND (reference sequence).

The chain is built from TRBV10-2 and TRBJ1-1, with TRBD1 matching 11 bases. This CDR3 has 16 amino acids. Trimming cost V 7 bases and J 3 bases; bases outside gene matches: 10. Germline assignment: CDR1 WSHSY and CDR2 SAAADI. CDR3 loop: CASKRDRGLGDTEAFF. The CDR3 bases are TGCGCCAGCAAGCGGGACAGGGGGTTAGGAGACACTGAAGCTTTCTTT.

The rearrangement links TRBV18 to TRBJ1-6, with unresolved D. The V end was cut by 1 base, the J end by 6 bases, with 16 bases between. CDR1 is KGHSH, CDR2 LQKENI, per germline. The CDR3 runs 17 residues. In nucleotides, the CDR3 is TGTGCCAGCTCACCACTTGGTTGGTCAGATTCTAATTCACCCCTCCACTTT. Translation gives CASSPLGWSDSNSPLHF.

This clone was counted between two and nine times. The chain joins TRBV30 to TRBJ1-3, with 7 bases identical to TRBD1. This CDR3 spans 14 amino acids. The germline CDR1 and CDR2 sequences are GTSNPN and SVGIG (reference sequence). V shed 2 bases, J shed 0 bases, and the junction held 1 base outside the gene matches. CDR3 sequence: CAWSRDSSGNTIYF. CDR3 in DNA: TGTGCCTGGAGTAGGGACAGCTCTGGAAACACCATATATTTT.

V and J are TRBV10-3 and TRBJ1-1; D gene uncertain. The CDR3 contains 13 residues. Germline loops: CDR1 ENHRY, CDR2 SYGVKD. V lost 2 bases and J 4 bases, leaving 8 bases between the germline ends. CDR3 DNA: TGTGCCATCAGTGAGATAGAGGGCACTGAAGCTTTCTTT. Amino acid sequence: CAISEIEGTEAFF.

V usage is TRBV9 and J usage is TRBJ1-1; no definite D call. CDR1 and CDR2 from the germline V gene are SGDLS and YYNGEE. The length of the CDR3 is 13 residues. Trimming shortened V by 0 bases and J by 4 bases, and 7 bases separated the two germline ends. CDR3 amino acids: CASSVGDGTEAFF. Written as DNA, the CDR3 is TGTGCCAGCAGCGTAGGAGATGGCACTGAAGCTTTCTTT. The variable domain in full, completed from reference TRBV9 and TRBJ1-1, reads DSGVTQTPKHLITATGQRVTLRCSPRSGDLSVYWYQQSLDQGLQFLIQYYNGEERAKGNILERFSAQQFPDLHSELNLSSLELGDSALYFCASSVGDGTEAFFGQGTRLTVV.

The chain uses TRBV11-2 and TRBJ2-3, with TRBD2 as a possible D gene (6 bases). The V gene lost 0 bases and the J gene lost 4 bases, with 17 bases spanning the gap. This CDR3 comprises 17 residues. Germline V lookup: CDR1 SGHAT, CDR2 FQNNGV. The CDR3 DNA is TGTGCCAGCAGCTTAGAGGGTCGGGGGAAGTCGGCAGATACGCAGTATTTT. Translated: CASSLEGRGKSADTQYF. Full variable domain (outside the CDR3, taken from reference TRBV11-2 and TRBJ2-3): EAGVAQSPRYKIIEKRQSVAFWCNPISGHATLYWYQQILGQGPKLLIQFQNNGVVDDSQLPKDRFSAERLKGVDSTLKIQPAKLEDSAVYLCASSLEGRGKSADTQYFGPGTRLTVL.

This rearrangement joins TRBV6-2 or TRBV6-3 to TRBJ2-5; D gene uncertain. This CDR3 region has 12 residues. V was trimmed by 2 bases and J by 5 bases, leaving 6 bases between them. CDR1 is MNHEY, CDR2 SVGEGT, per germline. The CDR3 is CASSYPRETQYF. In DNA, the CDR3 is TGTGCCAGCAGTTACCCTAGGGAGACCCAGTACTTC.

This sequence joins TRBV18 and TRBJ1-5; D is ambiguous. Trimming removed 3 bases at V and 1 base at J, with 13 bases between. Germline-derived CDR1 and CDR2 are KGHSH and LQKENI. The CDR3 is 16 residues long. This chain's CDR3 is CASSPEVPSSNQPQHF. The CDR3 DNA reads as TGTGCCAGCTCACCGGAGGTACCCTCCAGCAATCAGCCCCAGCATTTT.

The chain combines TRBV20-1 with TRBJ1-2; the D is unclear. Germline V gene data show CDR1 as DFQATT and CDR2 as SNEGSKA (reference sequence). Trimming cost V 3 bases and J 7 bases, with 21 bases left between them. CDR3 length: 15 residues. CDR3 in DNA: TGCAGTGCTAGTGCAGCCCCGGGGATGGTCGGTGGCTACACCTTC. Translating it yields CSASAAPGMVGGYTF.

The chain links TRBV5-4 to TRBJ2-2; 7 positions match TRBD2. CDR1 and CDR2 (germline): SGHNT, YYREEE (reference sequence). This CDR3 has 16 residues. J was trimmed by 0 bases and V by 3 bases; bases with no gene match: 5. Here the CDR3 DNA reads TGTGCCAGCAGCTGGGAGGGACGCGCGAACACCGGGGAGCTGTTTTTT. As protein: CASSWEGRANTGELFF.

The chain has TRBV5-1 and TRBJ1-1, with D maybe TRBD1 (6 bases). The CDR3 has 17 residues. Between the trimmed V and J ends, which lost 4 bases and 0 bases, there was a span of 19 bases. Germline loops: CDR1 SGHRS, CDR2 YFSETQ. In DNA, the CDR3 is TGCGCCAGCAGCCGGGGACAATGGCAGAAAATGAACACTGAAGCTTTCTTT. Encoded protein: CASSRGQWQKMNTEAFF.

The V gene is TRBV21-1, the J gene TRBJ2-4; TRBD1, the table's D call, was not compared with the DNA. TRBV21-1 is noted as a pseudogene. CDR3 size: 18 residues. CDR3 coding DNA: TGTGCCAGCCCACCGGGACAGGGGACTGAACTAGCCAAAAACATTCAGTACTTC. Translated, it gives CASPPGQGTELAKNIQYF.

The genes are TRBV29-1 and TRBJ2-1, with a possible D match to TRBD2 (5 bases). The germline V gene encodes CDR1 SQVTM and CDR2 ANQGSEA. CDR3 length: 14 amino acids. V was clipped by 3 bases and J by 7 bases, with 16 bases between them. The chain's CDR3 is CSVDPYEGNNEQFF. The CDR3 DNA is TGCAGCGTTGACCCCTACGAGGGAAATAATGAGCAGTTCTTC.

The V call is TRBV7-2, the J call TRBJ2-3, with D possibly being TRBD2 (6 bases). CDR1 and CDR2 from the germline V gene are SGHTA and FQGNSA. V gave up 5 bases and J gave up 2 bases, with 14 bases separating them. This CDR3 is built from 15 residues. The CDR3 bases are TGTGCCAGCAGCCGGCAGGCTAGCGCCACAGATACGCAGTATTTT. Protein sequence: CASSRQASATDTQYF.

The chain combines TRBV27 with TRBJ1-6, with no clear D. The CDR3 sequence is 14 residues long. Germline CDR1 reads MNHEY; CDR2 reads SMNVEV (reference sequence). Trimming took 5 bases from V and 9 from J, leaving 14 bases between them. The CDR3 region is CASSTNTGGSPLHF. The CDR3 DNA is TGTGCCAGCAGTACAAATACGGGAGGTTCACCCCTCCACTTT.

The CDR3 loop is CASSSGQGLGYGYTF. CDR3 bases: TGTGCCAGCAGCTCTGGTCAGGGGCTAGGCTATGGCTACACCTTC. The chain couples TRBV5-4 to TRBJ1-2; D is possibly TRBD1 (6 bases). The germline V gene encodes CDR1 SGHNT and CDR2 YYREEE (reference sequence). The CDR3 totals 15 residues. Trimming left V 3 bases short and J 4 bases short, with 16 bases between.

The V call is TRBV9, the J call TRBJ1-2; 7 bases match TRBD1. V lost 4 bases to trimming and J lost 4 bases; unmatched junction nucleotides: 7. The germline V gene encodes CDR1 SGDLS and CDR2 YYNGEE. This CDR3 has 14 amino acids. In DNA form, the CDR3 reads TGTGCCAGCAGCCCGACGGACAGGACCTATGGCTACACCTTC. Its protein product is CASSPTDRTYGYTF.

The sample holds a few counts of this clone. CDR3 region: CASSGRDSPNYGYTF. CDR3 DNA: TGTGCCAGTAGTGGTCGGGACAGCCCTAACTATGGCTACACCTTC. The genes are TRBV19 and TRBJ1-2, with 7 bases fitting TRBD1. V trimming: 5 bases; J trimming: 0 bases; junction bases outside the gene matches: 6. The CDR3 runs to 15 residues. Germline assignment: CDR1 LNHDA and CDR2 SQIVND (reference sequence).

The rearrangement joins TRBV13 to TRBJ1-3; D is perhaps TRBD1 (5 bases). Germline-derived CDR1 and CDR2 are PRHDT and FYEKMQ (reference sequence). Trimming stripped 5 bases from V and 0 bases from J, with 17 bases between. This CDR3 is 17 amino acids long. The CDR3 nucleotides read TGTGCCAGCAGCCGTCTGGGACTTCATCTCTCTGGAAACACCATATATTTT. Residues: CASSRLGLHLSGNTIYF.